The 3 T cell receptor beta chains given below trace back to one sample, sequenced in a study of shared clonotypes between healthy human individuals (dated by TCRdb to the early 2020s). CD8 naive samples were CD45RO-negative cells positively selected for CCR7, giving a CD45RA+CCR7+ population that excluded TemRA cells. The library was obtained by the immunoSEQ multiplex PCR assay. This immuneACCESS table, as held by TCRdb, lists in-frame sequences with V and J called but not all clones. Of the missing ones, under half trace to an unresolved V gene in checked studies; the others have no known cause. Recorded for this sample are 630,000 or so clones; more than 95% of them occurred a single time. 0.3% of the sample belongs to the ten largest clones. Sequenced: naive CD8+ T cells sorted from blood. The cell subset or site label on this specimen signifies: CD45RA+CCR7+. The origin of the receptors is a man aged 25 to 45 in good health.

This clone was recorded only once. The rearrangement uses TRBV6-5 and TRBJ2-7; 8 nucleotides align to TRBD2. The ends lost 3 bases at V and 4 bases at J; junction bases unmatched: 8. This CDR3 contains 15 residues. Per the germline V gene, CDR1 is MNHEY and CDR2 is SVGAGI. CDR3 coding DNA: TGTGCCAGCAGTTATGGGAGCGGGAGAGCGTACGAGCAGTACTTC. Protein: CASSYGSGRAYEQYF.

The genes are TRBV28 and TRBJ1-5, with unresolved D. This CDR3 has 15 residues. V was pared by 3 bases and J by 1 base, with 10 bases between. Germline V gives CDR1 MDHEN, CDR2 SYDVKM. The chain's CDR3 is CASSFGRMSNQPQHF. CDR3 in DNA: TGTGCCAGCAGTTTCGGCAGGATGAGCAATCAGCCCCAGCATTTT.

The chain links TRBV13 to TRBJ2-2; 10 nucleotides match TRBD1. The CDR3 loop spans 16 amino acids. Unmatched junction bases numbered 6, after V lost 5 bases and J lost 3 bases. Germline lookup yields CDR1 PRHDT and CDR2 FYEKMQ (reference sequence). The CDR3 sequence: CASSLQTGGYTGELFF. CDR3 nucleotide sequence: TGTGCCAGCAGCCTCCAGACAGGGGGCTACACCGGGGAGCTGTTTTTT.